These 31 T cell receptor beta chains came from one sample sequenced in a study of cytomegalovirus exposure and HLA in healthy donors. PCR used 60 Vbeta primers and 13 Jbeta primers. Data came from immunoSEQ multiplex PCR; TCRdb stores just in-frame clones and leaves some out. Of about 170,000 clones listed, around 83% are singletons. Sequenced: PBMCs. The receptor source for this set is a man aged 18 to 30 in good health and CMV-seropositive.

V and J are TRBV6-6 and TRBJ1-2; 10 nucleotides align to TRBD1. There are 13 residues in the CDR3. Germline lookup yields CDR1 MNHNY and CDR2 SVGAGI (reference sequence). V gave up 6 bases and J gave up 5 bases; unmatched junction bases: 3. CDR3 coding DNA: TGTGCCAGCAGCCGGGACAGGGGTTATGGCTACACCTTC. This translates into CASSRDRGYGYTF.

DNA for the CDR3: TGCGCCAGCGCGACTAGCGGGGGATACAATGAGCAGTTCTTC. The encoded protein is CASATSGGYNEQFF. This chain connects TRBV4-1 to TRBJ2-1; 12 nucleotides align to TRBD2. The V gene end was trimmed by 8 bases and the J gene end by 4 bases; junction bases not matched to a gene: 3. In germline, CDR1 is MGHRA, CDR2 YSYEKL. This CDR3 comprises 14 residues.

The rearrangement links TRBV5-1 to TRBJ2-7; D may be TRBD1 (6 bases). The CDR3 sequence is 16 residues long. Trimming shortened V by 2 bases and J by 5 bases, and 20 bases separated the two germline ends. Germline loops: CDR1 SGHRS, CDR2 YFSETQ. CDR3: CASSLKFMTGSNEQYF. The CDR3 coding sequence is TGCGCCAGCAGCTTAAAATTCATGACAGGAAGTAACGAGCAGTACTTC.

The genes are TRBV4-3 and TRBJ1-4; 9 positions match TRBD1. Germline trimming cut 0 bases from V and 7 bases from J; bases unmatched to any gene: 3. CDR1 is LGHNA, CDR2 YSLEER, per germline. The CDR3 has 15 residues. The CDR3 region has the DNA TGCGCCAGCAGCCAAGATAGACAGGGGGGTGAAAAACTGTTTTTT. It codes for CASSQDRQGGEKLFF.

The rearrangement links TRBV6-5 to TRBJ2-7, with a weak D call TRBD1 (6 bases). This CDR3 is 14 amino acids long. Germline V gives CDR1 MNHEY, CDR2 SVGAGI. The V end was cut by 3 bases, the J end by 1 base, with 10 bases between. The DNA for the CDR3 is TGTGCCAGCAGTTATACACAGGGATCCTACGAGCAGTACTTC. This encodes CASSYTQGSYEQYF.

CDR3: CASNPGGGTGELFF. CDR3 nucleotides: TGTGCCAGCAACCCAGGGGGCGGCACCGGGGAGCTGTTTTTT. The rearrangement links TRBV6-4 to TRBJ2-2; 8 bases map to TRBD1. Germline V gives CDR1 MRHNA, CDR2 SNTAGT. This CDR3 is 14 amino acids long. V gave up 7 bases and J gave up 4 bases; unmatched junction bases: 5.

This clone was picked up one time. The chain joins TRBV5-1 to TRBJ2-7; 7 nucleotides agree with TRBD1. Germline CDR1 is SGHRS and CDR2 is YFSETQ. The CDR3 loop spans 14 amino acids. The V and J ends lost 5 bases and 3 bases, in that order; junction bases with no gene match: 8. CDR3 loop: CASSYTGDSYEQYF. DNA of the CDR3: TGCGCCAGCAGTTATACAGGGGATAGCTACGAGCAGTACTTC.

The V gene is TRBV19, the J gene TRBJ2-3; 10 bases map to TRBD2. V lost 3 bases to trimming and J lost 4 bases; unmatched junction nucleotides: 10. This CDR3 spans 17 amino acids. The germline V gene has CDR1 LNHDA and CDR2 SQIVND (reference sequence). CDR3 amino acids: CASSIGSGGAFADTQYF. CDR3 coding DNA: TGTGCCAGTAGTATTGGGAGCGGGGGGGCCTTTGCAGATACGCAGTATTTT.

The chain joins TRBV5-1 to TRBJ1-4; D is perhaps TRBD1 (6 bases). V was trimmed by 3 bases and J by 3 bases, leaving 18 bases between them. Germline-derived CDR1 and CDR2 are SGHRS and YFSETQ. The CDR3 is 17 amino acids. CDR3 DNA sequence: TGCGCCAGCAGCTGGGGGCAGGGCGGCGTGCCTAATGAAAAACTGTTTTTT. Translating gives CASSWGQGGVPNEKLFF.

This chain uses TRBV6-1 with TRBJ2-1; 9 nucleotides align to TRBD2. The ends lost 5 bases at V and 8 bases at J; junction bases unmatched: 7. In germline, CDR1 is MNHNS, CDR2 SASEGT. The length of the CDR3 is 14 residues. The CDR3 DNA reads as TGTGCCAGCAGTTCGGCGGGGGGGCCCGATGAGCAGTTCTTC. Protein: CASSSAGGPDEQFF.

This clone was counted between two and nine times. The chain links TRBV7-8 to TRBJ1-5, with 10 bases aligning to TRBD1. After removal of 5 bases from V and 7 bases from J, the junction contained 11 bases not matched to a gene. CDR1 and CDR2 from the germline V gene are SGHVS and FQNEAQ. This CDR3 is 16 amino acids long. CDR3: CASSESGTGAGQPQHF. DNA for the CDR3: TGTGCCAGCAGCGAATCCGGGACAGGGGCAGGGCAGCCCCAGCATTTT.

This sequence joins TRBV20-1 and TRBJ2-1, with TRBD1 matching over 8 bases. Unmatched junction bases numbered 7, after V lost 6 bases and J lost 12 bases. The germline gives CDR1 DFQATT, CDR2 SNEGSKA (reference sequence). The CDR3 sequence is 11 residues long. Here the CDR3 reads CSAIQGVRQFF. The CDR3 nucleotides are TGCAGTGCCATACAGGGGGTGCGGCAGTTCTTC.

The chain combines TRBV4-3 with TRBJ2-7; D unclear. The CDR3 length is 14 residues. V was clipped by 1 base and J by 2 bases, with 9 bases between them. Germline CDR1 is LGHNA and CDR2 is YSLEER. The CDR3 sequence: CASSQGAQPYEQYF. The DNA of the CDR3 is TGCGCCAGCAGCCAAGGGGCGCAACCCTACGAGCAGTACTTC.

The CDR3 region has the DNA TGTGCCAGCAGCCCACAGGGGATGGGCTACGAGCAGTACTTC. Its protein is CASSPQGMGYEQYF. This chain uses TRBV4-2 with TRBJ2-7; 7 positions match TRBD1. Germline V gene sequence: CDR1 LGHNA, CDR2 YNFKEQ. The CDR3 has 14 amino acids. V dropped 4 bases and J dropped 3; count of bases not matched to a gene: 6.

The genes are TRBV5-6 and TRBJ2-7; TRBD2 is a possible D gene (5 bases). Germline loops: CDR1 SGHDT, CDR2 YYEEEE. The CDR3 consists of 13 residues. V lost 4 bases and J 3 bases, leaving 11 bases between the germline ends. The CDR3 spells CASSLGVNYEQYF. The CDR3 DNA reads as TGTGCCAGCAGCCTGGGAGTTAACTACGAGCAGTACTTC.

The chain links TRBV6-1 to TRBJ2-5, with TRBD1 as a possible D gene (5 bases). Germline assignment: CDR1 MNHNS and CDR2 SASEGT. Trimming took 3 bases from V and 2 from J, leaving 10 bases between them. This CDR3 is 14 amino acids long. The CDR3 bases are TGTGCCAGCAGTGACTGGACACGTCAAGAGACCCAGTACTTC. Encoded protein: CASSDWTRQETQYF.

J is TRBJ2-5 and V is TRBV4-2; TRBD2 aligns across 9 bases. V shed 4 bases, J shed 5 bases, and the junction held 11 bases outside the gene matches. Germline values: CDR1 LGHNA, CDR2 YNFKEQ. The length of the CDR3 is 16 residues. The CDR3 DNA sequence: TGTGCCAGCAGCCCGGTAGCGGGAGATGGGGGGGAGACCCAGTACTTC. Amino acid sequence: CASSPVAGDGGETQYF.

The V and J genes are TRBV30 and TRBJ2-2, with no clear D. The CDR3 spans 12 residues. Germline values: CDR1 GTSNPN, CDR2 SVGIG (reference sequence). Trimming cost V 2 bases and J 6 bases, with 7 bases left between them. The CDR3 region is CAWSHFSGELFF. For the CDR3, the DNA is TGTGCCTGGAGTCACTTTTCCGGGGAGCTGTTTTTT.

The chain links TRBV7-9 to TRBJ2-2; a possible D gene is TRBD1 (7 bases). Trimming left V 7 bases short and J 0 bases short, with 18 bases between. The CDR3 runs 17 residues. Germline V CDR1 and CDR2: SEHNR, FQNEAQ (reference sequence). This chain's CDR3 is CASTDSGGRTNTGELFF. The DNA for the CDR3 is TGTGCCAGCACCGACTCAGGGGGGCGGACGAACACCGGGGAGCTGTTTTTT. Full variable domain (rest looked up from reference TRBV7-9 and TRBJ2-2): DTGVSQNPRHKITKRGQNVTFRCDPISEHNRLYWYRQTLGQGPEFLTYFQNEAQLEKSRLLSDRFSAERPKGSFSTLEIQRTEQGDSAMYLCASTDSGGRTNTGELFFGEGSRLTVL.

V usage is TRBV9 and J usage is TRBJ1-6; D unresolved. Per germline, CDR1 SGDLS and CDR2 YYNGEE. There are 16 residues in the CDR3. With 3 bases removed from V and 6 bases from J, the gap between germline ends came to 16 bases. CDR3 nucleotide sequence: TGTGCCAGCAGCGCCCAGGTAAGCGGGCGTAATTCACCCCTCCACTTT. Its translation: CASSAQVSGRNSPLHF.

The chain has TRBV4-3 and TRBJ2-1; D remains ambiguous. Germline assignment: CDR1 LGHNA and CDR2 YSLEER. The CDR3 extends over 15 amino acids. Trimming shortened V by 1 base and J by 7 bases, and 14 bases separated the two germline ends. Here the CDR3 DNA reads TGCGCCAGCAGCCAAGCCCCTTTCGAGAGGAATGAGCAGTTCTTC. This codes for CASSQAPFERNEQFF.

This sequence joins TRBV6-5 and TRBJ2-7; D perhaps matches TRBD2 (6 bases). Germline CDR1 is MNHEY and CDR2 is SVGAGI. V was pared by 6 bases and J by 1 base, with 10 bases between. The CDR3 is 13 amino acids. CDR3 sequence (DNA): TGTGCCAGCAGGGAGGGGCCTTCCTACGAGCAGTACTTC. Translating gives CASREGPSYEQYF.

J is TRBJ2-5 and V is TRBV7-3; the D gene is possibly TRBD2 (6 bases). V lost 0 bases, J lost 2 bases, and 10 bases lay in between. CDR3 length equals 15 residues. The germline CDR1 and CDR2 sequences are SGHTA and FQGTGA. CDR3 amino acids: CASSLTYAGQETQYF. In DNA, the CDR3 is TGTGCCAGCAGCTTAACTTACGCGGGGCAAGAGACCCAGTACTTC. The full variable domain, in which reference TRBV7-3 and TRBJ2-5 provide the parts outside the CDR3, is GAGVSQTPSNKVTEKGKYVELRCDPISGHTALYWYRQSLGQGPEFLIYFQGTGAADDSGLPNDRFFAVRPEGSVSTLKIQRTERGDSAVYLCASSLTYAGQETQYFGPGTRLLVL.

The CDR3 nucleotides are TGTGCCAGCGACCGGGAAAGCGGGAACACTGAAGCTTTCTTT. It specifies CASDRESGNTEAFF. The chain carries TRBV2 and TRBJ1-1; D not resolved. The V end lost 8 bases, the J end lost 1 base, and 14 bases lay between the germline ends. Germline CDR1 SNHLY, CDR2 FYNNEI. The CDR3 runs 14 residues.

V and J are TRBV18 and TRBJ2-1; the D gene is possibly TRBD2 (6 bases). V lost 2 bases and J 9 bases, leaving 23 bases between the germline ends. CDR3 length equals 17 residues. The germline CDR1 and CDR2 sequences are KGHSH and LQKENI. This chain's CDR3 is CASSPGSAGLFIGEQFF. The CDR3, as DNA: TGTGCCAGCTCACCAGGTTCTGCCGGACTATTTATTGGTGAGCAGTTCTTC.

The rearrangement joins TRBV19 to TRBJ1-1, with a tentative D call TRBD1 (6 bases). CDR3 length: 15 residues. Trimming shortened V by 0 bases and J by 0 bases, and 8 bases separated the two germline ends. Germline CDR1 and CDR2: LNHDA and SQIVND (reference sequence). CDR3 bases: TGTGCCAGTAGTATAGAAGGGGGATTGAACACTGAAGCTTTCTTT. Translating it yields CASSIEGGLNTEAFF.

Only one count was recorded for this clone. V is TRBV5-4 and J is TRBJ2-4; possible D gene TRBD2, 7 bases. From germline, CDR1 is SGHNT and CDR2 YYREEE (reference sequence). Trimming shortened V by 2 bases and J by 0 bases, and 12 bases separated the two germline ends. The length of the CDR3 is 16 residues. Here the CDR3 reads CASSLGGEVAKNIQYF. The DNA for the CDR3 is TGTGCCAGCAGCTTAGGGGGGGAGGTAGCCAAAAACATTCAGTACTTC.

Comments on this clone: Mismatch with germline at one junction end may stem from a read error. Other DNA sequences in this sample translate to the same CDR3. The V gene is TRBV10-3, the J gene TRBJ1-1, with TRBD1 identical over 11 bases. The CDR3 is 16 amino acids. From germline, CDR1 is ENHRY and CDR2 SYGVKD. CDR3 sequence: CAISEPGQGGDTEAFF. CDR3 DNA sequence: TGTGCCATCAGTGAGCCGGGACAGGGGGGCGACACTGAGGCTTTCTTT.

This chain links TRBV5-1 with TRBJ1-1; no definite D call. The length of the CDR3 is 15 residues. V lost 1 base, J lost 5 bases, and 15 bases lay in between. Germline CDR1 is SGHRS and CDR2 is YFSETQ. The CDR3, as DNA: TGCGCCAGCAGCTTGCCTAGCGGGAGCTCAACTGAAGCTTTCTTT. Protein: CASSLPSGSSTEAFF.

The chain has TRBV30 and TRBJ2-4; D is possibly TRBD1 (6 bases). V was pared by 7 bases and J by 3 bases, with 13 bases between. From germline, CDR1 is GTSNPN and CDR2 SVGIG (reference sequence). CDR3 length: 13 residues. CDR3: CAYSTTGKNIQYF. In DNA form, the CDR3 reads TGTGCCTACAGTACGACAGGCAAAAACATTCAGTACTTC.

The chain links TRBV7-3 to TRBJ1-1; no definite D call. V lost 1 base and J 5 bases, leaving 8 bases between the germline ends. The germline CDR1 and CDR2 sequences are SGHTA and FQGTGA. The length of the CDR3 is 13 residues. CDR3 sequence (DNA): TGTGCCAGCAGCTTAAGGCCGAGGACTGAAGCTTTCTTT. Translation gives CASSLRPRTEAFF.